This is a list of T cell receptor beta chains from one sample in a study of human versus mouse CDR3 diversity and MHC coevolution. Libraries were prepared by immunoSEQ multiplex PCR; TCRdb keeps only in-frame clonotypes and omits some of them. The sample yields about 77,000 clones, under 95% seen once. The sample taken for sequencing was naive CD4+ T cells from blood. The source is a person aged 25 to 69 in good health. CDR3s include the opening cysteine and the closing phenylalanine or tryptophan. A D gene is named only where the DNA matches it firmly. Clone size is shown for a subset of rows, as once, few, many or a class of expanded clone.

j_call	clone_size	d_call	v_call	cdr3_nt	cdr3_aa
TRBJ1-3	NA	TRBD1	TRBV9	TGTGCCAGCAGCCCCGGACAGGTGATCTCTGGAAACACCATATATTTT	CASSPGQVISGNTIYF
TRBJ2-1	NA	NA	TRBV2	TGTGCCAGCACCCAACTAGTCAGCAATGAGCAGTTCTTC	CASTQLVSNEQFF
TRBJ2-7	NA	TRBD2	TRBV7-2	TGTGCCAGCAGCTCGGCCCCCCTAGCGGGAGGGTACGAGCAGTACTTC	CASSSAPLAGGYEQYF
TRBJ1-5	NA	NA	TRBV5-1	TGCGCCAGCAGCTTGGCCACAGGGAGCCAGCCCCAGCATTTT	CASSLATGSQPQHF
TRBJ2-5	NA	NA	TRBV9	TGTGCCAGCAGCGTAAGTTTAGGGGGGGGACGAATCCAAGAGACCCAGTACTTC	CASSVSLGGGRIQETQYF
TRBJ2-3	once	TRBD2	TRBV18	TGTGCCAGCTCACCAAAGACTAGCGGCTTCCCAGATACGCAGTATTTT	CASSPKTSGFPDTQYF
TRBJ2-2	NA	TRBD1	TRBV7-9	TGTGCCAGCAGCTTAGATATCGGGACAGGGAACACCGGGGAGCTGTTTTTT	CASSLDIGTGNTGELFF
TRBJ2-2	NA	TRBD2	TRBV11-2	TGTGCCAGCAGCCCATCCTGGGCAGCGGGAGCCGACACCGGGGAGCTGTTTTTT	CASSPSWAAGADTGELFF
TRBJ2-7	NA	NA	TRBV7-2	TGTGCCAGCAGCTTTGCGGGTACGGGATACGAGCAGTACTTC	CASSFAGTGYEQYF
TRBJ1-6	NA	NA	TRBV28	TGTGCCAGCAGTCAACCGGCACAGAATAATTCCCCCCTCCACTTT	CASSQPAQNNSPLHF
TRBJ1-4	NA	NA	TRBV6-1	TGTGCCAGCAGCGCCGACAGGCTAAATGAAAAACTGTTTTTT	CASSADRLNEKLFF
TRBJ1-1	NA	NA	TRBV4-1	TGCGCCAGCAGCCCCACAGGTCAAAGGGGAAACACTGAAGCTTTCTTT	CASSPTGQRGNTEAFF
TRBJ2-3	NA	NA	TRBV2	TGTGCCAGCAGTGAAGCACTAGCTGTGACAGATACGCAGTATTTT	CASSEALAVTDTQYF
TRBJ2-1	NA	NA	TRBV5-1	TGCGCCAGCAGCTTGGGCGGGGCCTACAATGAGCAGTTCTTC	CASSLGGAYNEQFF
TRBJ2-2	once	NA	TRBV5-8	TGTGCCAGCAGCTTAGTCAGGGGATTATCCGGGGAGCTGTTTTTT	CASSLVRGLSGELFF
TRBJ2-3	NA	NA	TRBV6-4	TGTGCCAGCAGTGACTCGAGCGCGTCCAGCACAGATACGCAGTATTTT	CASSDSSASSTDTQYF
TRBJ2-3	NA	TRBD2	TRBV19	TGTGCCAGTAGTATTGGGAGCGGGGCCTCGGATACGCAGTATTTT	CASSIGSGASDTQYF